Reported below is one T cell receptor beta chain. Its binding antigen is unknown. No base quality values were provided; no much bigger clone lies one nucleotide off. The CDR3 spans 11 residues, from the cysteine through the phenylalanine. Left in the record is the CDR3 DNA by itself, 33 bases read in frame from the first base. From the germline V gene, CDR1 is SNHLY and CDR2 is FYNNEI. Before undergoing thyroid surgery, none of the patients had been given any kind of treatment. The study retrospectively analysed patient clinical samples collected from about 2012 to 2018 using T-cell receptor beta sequencing. This record comes from a study of metastatic and nonmetastatic thyroid tumors (dated by TCRdb to 2019 to 2021). The study in broad terms: The researchers compared repertoires between peripheral blood samples and tumor or nodule tissue samples from patients with malignant or benign thyroid disease.

Library preparation used PCR. The run used an Illumina HiSeq 4000. High-throughput sequencing was used to profile the TCR beta-chain CDR3 region of every patient. As for the original processing: The researchers built a classifier to tell apart papillary thyroid cancer patients with distant metastasis, based on CDR3 differences among clinicopathological groups. To measure repertoire diversity the researchers used the Shannon index, while the Morisita-Horn index served to gauge how similar the tumor and blood repertoires were. Using fastp trimming at Q25 and MiXCR clonotype assembly, TCRdb reanalyzed the public sequencing data and kept in-frame beta chains. It is TCRdb's table, rather than the study itself, that gives the V and J calls and clone size. The sample table records some 15,000 clones; 20% to 30% of these occur just once. The ten largest clones capture roughly 7.3% of the sample. Here is what the overall study found, with its caveats: In both blood and tumor samples, malignant tumors were reported to have significantly higher TCR beta diversity than benign nodules.

This receptor was identified in a female donor with papillary thyroid cancer or a benign thyroid nodule (not recorded which). Some clones in this sample may be carry-over from other donors' samples. Here the chain combines TRBV2 and TRBJ2-5, and TRBD1 matches 7 of the central bases. TRBJ2-7 matches the DNA end more closely, so the J call is doubtful. Sequenced material: blood. The DNA sequence is TGTGCCAGCCTGGGACAGAACGAGCAGTACTTC. Its translation reads: CASLGQNEQYF.